The entry that follows covers one T cell receptor (beta chain) sequence. Individually, cDNA molecules had unique molecular identifiers attached to them. TCRdb called the 5' RACE reads again in MiXCR, with one record for every CDR3 protein. The sample carries 34,000 or so distinct CDR3 sequences, about 10% recorded once. The ends were cut back, 5 bases at V and 7 bases at J, with 11 bases in the middle. Germline V lookup: CDR1 DFQATT, CDR2 SNEGSKA (reference sequence). The CDR3 runs to 12 residues. This sample was included in a study of early T cells in non-severe SARS-CoV-2 infection. V and J are TRBV20-1 and TRBJ2-2; maybe TRBD1 (5 bases). This receptor was taken from an adult who was a healthcare worker with PCR-confirmed SARS-CoV-2 infection or an uninfected control (not recorded which). Material: whole blood. CDR3 bases: TGCAGTGCTCGCCCAGGGTTCGGGGAGCTGTTTTTT. This encodes CSARPGFGELFF.